This T cell receptor beta chain was found in a study of cytomegalovirus exposure and HLA in healthy donors. Study-wide findings and caveats: For TCR beta chains, V- and J-gene trimming was later linked to a missense DCLRE1C variant. Using the classifier, cytomegalovirus status was reportedly diagnosed with high specificity and sensitivity. Researchers reportedly found TCR beta sequences accurately predicted most subjects' HLA-A and HLA-B alleles.

V shed 0 bases and J shed 0 bases, with 5 bases lying between them. Per germline, CDR1 MNHEY and CDR2 SMNVEV (reference sequence). The CDR3 contains 14 residues. On this clone: Its specificity is unknown.

Use of 60 Vbeta and 13 Jbeta primers characterized the PCR. Here immunoSEQ multiplex PCR was the method, and the copy in TCRdb shows in-frame clones only, minus some. Of some 130,000 clones listed, around four fifths are singletons. This sequence was found in a boy between 5 and 17 years old in good health and CMV-seronegative. The V call is TRBV27, the J call TRBJ1-1; D not resolved. The sample comprised PBMCs. Here the CDR3 DNA reads TGTGCCAGCAGTTTATCAGACATGAACACTGAAGCTTTCTTT. Translated, it gives CASSLSDMNTEAFF.